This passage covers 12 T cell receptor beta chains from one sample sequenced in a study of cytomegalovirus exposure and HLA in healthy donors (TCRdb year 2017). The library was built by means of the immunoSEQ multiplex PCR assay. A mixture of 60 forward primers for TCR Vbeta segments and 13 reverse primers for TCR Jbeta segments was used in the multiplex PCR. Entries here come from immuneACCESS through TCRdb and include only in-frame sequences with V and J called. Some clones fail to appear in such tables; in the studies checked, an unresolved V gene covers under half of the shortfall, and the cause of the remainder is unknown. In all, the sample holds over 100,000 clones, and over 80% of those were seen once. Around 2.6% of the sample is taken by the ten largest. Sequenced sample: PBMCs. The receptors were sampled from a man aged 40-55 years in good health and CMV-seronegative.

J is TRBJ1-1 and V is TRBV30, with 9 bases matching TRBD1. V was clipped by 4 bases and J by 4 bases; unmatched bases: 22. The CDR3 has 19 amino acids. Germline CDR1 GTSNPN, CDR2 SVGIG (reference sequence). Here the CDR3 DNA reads TGTGCCTGGACAACAGCGCGCGGGACAGGGATTTTAATTGGCACTGAAGCTTTCTTT. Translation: CAWTTARGTGILIGTEAFF.

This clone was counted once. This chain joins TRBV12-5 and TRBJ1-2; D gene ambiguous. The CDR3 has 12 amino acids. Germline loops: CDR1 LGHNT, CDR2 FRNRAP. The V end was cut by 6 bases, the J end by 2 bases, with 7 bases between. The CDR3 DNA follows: TGTGCTAGTGGCCTCGGGAACTATGGCTACACCTTC. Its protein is CASGLGNYGYTF.

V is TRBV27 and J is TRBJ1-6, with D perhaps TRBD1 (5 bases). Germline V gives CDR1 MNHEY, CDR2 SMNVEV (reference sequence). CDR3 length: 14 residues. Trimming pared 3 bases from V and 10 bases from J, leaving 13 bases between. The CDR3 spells CASSFGQGGSPLHF. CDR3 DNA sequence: TGTGCCAGCAGTTTTGGGCAGGGAGGATCACCCCTCCACTTT.

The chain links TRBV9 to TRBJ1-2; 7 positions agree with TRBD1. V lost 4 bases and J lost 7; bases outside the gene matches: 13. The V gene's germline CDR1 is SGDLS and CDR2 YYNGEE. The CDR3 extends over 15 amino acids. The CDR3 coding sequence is TGTGCCAGCAGCCAGACAGGGACTTTGGTCGGTGGCTACACCTTC. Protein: CASSQTGTLVGGYTF.

CDR3 loop: CASSLGMLGAETQYF. The CDR3 region has the DNA TGTGCCAGCAGCTTAGGAATGCTAGGAGCGGAGACCCAGTACTTC. This sequence joins TRBV7-9 and TRBJ2-5; D unresolved. The germline V gene has CDR1 SEHNR and CDR2 FQNEAQ (reference sequence). The V and J ends lost 1 base and 5 bases respectively, with 14 bases between them. The CDR3 covers 15 residues. Based on the CDR3 plus reference TRBV7-9 and TRBJ2-5, the full variable domain is DTGVSQNPRHKITKRGQNVTFRCDPISEHNRLYWYRQTLGQGPEFLTYFQNEAQLEKSRLLSDRFSAERPKGSFSTLEIQRTEQGDSAMYLCASSLGMLGAETQYFGPGTRLLVL.

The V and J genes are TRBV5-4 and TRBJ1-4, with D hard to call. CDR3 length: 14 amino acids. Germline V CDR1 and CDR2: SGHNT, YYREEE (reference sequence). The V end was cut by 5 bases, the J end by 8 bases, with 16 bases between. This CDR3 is CASSSEKSGEKLFF. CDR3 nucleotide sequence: TGTGCCAGCAGTTCGGAGAAGAGTGGCGAAAAACTGTTTTTT.

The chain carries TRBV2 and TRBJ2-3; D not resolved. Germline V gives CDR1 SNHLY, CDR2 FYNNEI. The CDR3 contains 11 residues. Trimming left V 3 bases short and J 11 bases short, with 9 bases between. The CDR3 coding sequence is TGTGCCAGCAGTGACTATTTGTGGCAGTATTTT. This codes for CASSDYLWQYF.

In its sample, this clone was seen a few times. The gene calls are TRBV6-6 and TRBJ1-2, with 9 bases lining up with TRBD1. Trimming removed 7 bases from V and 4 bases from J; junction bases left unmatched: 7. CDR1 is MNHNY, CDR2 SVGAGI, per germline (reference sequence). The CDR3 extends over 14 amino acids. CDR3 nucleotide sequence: TGTGCCAGCATTTCGGGACAGGGTGCCTATGGCTACACCTTC. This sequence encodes CASISGQGAYGYTF.

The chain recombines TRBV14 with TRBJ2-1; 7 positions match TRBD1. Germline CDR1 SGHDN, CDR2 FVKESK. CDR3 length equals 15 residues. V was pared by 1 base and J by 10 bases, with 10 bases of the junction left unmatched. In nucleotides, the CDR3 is TGTGCCAGCAGCCAAGGGACAGGCCCCTGGTTCGAGCAGTTCTTC. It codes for CASSQGTGPWFEQFF.

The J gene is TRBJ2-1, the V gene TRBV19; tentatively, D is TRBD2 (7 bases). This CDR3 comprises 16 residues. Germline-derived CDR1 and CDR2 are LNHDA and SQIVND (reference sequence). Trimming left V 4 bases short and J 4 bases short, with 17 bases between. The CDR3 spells CASSTTRGGSYNEQFF. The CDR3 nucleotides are TGTGCCAGTAGTACGACGAGGGGGGGCTCGTACAATGAGCAGTTCTTC.

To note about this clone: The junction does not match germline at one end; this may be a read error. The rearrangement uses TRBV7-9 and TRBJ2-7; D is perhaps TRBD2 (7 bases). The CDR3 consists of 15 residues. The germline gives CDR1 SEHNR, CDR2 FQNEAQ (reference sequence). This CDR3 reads CASSLADAGALEQYF. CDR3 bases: TGTGCCAGCAGCCTAGCAGACGCGGGGGCACTCGAGCAGTACTTC. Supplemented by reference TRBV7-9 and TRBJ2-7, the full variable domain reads DTGVSQNPRHKITKRGQNVTFRCDPISEHNRLYWYRQTLGQGPEFLTYFQNEAQLEKSRLLSDRFSAERPKGSFSTLEIQRTEQGDSAMYLCASSLADAGALEQYFGPGTRLTVT.

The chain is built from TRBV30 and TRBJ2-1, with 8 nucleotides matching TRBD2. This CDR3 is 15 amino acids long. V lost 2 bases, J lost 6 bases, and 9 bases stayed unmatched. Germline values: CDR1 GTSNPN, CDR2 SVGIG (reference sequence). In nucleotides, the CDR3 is TGTGCCTGGAGTCAAGCAAAGCGGGGGTCCAATGAGCAGTTCTTC. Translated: CAWSQAKRGSNEQFF.